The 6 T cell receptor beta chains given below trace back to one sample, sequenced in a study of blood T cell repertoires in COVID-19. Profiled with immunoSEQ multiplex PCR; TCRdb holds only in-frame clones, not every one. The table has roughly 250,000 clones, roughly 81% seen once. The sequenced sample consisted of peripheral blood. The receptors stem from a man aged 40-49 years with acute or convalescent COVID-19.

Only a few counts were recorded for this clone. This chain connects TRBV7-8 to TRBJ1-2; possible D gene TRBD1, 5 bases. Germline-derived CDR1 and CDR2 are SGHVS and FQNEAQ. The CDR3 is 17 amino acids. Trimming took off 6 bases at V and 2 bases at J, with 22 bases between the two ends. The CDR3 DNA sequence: TGTGCCAGCAGACTTGACACAGGAAGCGCTCCCAACTATGGCTACACCTTC. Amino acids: CASRLDTGSAPNYGYTF.

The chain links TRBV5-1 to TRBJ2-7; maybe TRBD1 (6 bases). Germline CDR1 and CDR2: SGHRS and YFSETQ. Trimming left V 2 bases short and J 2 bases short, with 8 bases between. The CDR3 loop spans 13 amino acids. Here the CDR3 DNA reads TGCGCCAGCAGCTTTAGGGGGACCTACGAGCAGTACTTC. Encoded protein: CASSFRGTYEQYF.

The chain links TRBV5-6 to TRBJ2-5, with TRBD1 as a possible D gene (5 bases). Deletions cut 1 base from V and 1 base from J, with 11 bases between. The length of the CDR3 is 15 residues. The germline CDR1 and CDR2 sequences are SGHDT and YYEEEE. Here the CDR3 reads CASSLNRKSQETQYF. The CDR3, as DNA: TGTGCCAGCAGCTTGAACAGGAAAAGCCAAGAGACCCAGTACTTC.

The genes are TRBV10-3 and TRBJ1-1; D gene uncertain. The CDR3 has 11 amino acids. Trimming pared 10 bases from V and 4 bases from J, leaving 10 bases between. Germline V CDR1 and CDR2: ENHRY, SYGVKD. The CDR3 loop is CATRLSTEAFF. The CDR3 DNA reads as TGTGCCACCAGGCTAAGCACTGAAGCTTTCTTT.

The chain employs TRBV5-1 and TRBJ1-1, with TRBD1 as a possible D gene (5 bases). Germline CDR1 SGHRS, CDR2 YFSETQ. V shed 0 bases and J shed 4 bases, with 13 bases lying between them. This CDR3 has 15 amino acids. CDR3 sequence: CASSLASGGGTEAFF. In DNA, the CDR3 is TGCGCCAGCAGCTTGGCCTCGGGGGGAGGCACTGAAGCTTTCTTT.

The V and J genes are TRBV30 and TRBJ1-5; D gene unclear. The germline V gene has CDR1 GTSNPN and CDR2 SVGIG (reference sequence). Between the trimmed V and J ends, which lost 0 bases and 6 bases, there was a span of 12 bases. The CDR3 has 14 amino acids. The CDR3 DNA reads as TGTGCCTGGAGTGTGGGCATTCTCGGTCAGCCCCAGCATTTT. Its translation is CAWSVGILGQPQHF.